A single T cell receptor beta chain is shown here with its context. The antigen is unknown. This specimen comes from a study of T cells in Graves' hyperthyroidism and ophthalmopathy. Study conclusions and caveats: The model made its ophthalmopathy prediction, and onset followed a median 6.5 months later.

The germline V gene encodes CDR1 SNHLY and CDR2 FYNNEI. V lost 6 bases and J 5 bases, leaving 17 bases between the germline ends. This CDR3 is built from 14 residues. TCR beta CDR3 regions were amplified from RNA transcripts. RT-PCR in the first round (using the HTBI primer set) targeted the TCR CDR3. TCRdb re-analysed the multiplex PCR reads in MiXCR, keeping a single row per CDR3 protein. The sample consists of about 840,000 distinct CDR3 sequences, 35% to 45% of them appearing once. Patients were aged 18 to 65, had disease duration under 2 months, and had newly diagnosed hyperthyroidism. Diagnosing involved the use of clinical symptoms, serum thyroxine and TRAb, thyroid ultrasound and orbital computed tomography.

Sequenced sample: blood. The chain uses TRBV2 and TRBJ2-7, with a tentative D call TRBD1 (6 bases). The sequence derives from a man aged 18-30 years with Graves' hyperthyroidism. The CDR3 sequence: CASSQDTGSNEQYF. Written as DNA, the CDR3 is TGTGCCAGCAGCCAGGATACAGGGTCCAACGAGCAGTACTTC.